The entry below describes one TCR beta chain. This entry belongs to a study of blood T cell repertoires in COVID-19. Germline loops: CDR1 MNHEY, CDR2 SMNVEV (reference sequence). The CDR3 extends over 16 amino acids. Trimming removed 5 bases from V and 8 bases from J; junction bases left unmatched: 12. Method: immunoSEQ multiplex PCR; TCRdb's copy keeps in-frame clones and lacks some. The repertoire holds about 170,000 clones, with around 80% as singletons. Sequencing used PBMCs or T cells enriched from blood (not recorded which). This chain links TRBV27 with TRBJ1-4; 9 bases agree with TRBD1. This clonotype was sampled from a man aged 45-65 years who had recovered from COVID-19. The CDR3 protein is CASSPIPQGAGEKLFF. CDR3 DNA sequence: TGTGCCAGCAGTCCTATACCACAGGGGGCAGGGGAAAAACTGTTTTTT.